What follows is one T cell receptor beta chain and its context. The entry originates in a study of blood T cell repertoires in COVID-19. Study-wide context: Sources were T cells, B-cell-depleted T cells, or PBMCs; the material itself was cDNA or gDNA.

The CDR3 sequence is 13 residues long. The trim removed 6 bases at V and 0 bases at J, leaving 2 bases unmatched. Per the germline V gene, CDR1 is SGHNT and CDR2 is YYREEE (reference sequence). The repertoire was sequenced with immunoSEQ multiplex PCR; TCRdb's copy has only in-frame clones and lacks some. Among more than 250,000 clones listed, around 90% were seen once. Cohort allocation depended upon clinical history that participants reported. The sequence came from a woman aged 18 to 35 with acute COVID-19. This rearrangement joins TRBV5-4 to TRBJ1-1, with TRBD1 identical over 7 bases. The material sequenced was PBMCs or T cells enriched from blood (not recorded which). This CDR3 is CASTRGVNTEAFF. DNA of the CDR3: TGTGCCAGCACCAGGGGGGTGAACACTGAAGCTTTCTTT. Full variable domain (outside the CDR3, taken from reference TRBV5-4 and TRBJ1-1): ETGVTQSPTHLIKTRGQQVTLRCSSQSGHNTVSWYQQALGQGPQFIFQYYREEENGRGNFPPRFSGLQFPNYSSELNVNALELDDSALYLCASTRGVNTEAFFGQGTRLTVV.